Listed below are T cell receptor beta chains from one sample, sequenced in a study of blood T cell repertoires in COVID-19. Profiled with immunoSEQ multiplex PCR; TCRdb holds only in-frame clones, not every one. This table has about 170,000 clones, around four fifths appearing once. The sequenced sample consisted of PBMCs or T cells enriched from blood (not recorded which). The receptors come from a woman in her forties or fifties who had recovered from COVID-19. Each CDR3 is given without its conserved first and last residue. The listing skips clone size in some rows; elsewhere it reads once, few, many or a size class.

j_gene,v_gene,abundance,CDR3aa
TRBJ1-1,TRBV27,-,ASSSREANTEAF
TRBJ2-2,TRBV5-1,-,ASSFLAGGPGELF
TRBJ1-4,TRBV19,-,ASSIGGQLNEKLF
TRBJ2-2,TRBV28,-,ASSFLTGELF
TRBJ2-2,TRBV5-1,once,ASSPGLDNTGELF
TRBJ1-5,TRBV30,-,AWSSRTGASNQPQH
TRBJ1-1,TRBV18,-,ATSLEVNTEAF
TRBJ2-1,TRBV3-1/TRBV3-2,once,ASRLLAGGPNEQF
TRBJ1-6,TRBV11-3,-,ASSSGTGGYNSPLH
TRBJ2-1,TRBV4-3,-,ASSQEGLADYNEQF
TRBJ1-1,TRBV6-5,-,ATDVGGTEAF
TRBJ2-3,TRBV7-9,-,ASTSGSPLDTQY
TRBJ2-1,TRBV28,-,ASSPGGTSTYEQF
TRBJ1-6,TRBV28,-,ATTGPSPYNSPLH
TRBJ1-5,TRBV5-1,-,ASSFAGQVGQPQH
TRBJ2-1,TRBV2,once,ASSVAGEEF
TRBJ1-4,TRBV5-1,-,ASSPGQGSEKLF
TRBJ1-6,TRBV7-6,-,ASSSGRVNSPLH
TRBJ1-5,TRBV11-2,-,ASSAAGAGQPQH
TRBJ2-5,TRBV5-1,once,ASSLAGGSGGQETQY
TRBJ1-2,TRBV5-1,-,ASSVDRGLGGYT
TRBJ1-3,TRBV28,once,ASSLRGNTIY
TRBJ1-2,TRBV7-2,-,ASSVMTGGGGYT
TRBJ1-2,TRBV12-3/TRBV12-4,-,ASKQSDNYGYT
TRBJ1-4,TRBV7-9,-,ASSLAWDKNEKLF
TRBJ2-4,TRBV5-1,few,ASSWGHDDIQY
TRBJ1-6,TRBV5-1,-,ASSVSGTGTNSPLH
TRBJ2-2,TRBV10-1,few,ASRATVVTGELF
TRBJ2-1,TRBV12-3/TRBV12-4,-,ASSPRTSGKSF
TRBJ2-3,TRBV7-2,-,ASSLEGGVYTDTQY
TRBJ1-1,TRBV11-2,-,ASSSKSTGANTEAF
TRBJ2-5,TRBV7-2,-,ASSSILTTGQETQY
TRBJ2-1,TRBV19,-,ASSMGTGAYNEQF